What follows are 26 T cell receptor beta chains derived from one specimen sequenced in a study of blood T cells in healthy people across ages. A sample-barcoded 5' primer and a J-beta primer mix were used in a second PCR of roughly 6 to 12 cycles. TCRdb re-called the 5' RACE reads with MiXCR, one entry per CDR3 protein. Of approximately 680,000 distinct CDR3 sequences in the sample, 32% were seen once. Sequencing was performed on blood. The receptors come from a woman older than 75 in good health.

The V and J genes are TRBV7-2 and TRBJ1-2, with 8 positions matching TRBD1. CDR3 size: 14 residues. Germline CDR1 SGHTA, CDR2 FQGNSA. The V segment lost 6 bases and the J segment 5 bases; nucleotides outside the gene matches: 8. CDR3 protein: CASRAGTGSYGYTF. The CDR3 nucleotides are TGTGCCAGCAGAGCCGGGACAGGAAGTTATGGCTACACCTTC.

This clonotype was counted many times. The V gene is TRBV2, the J gene TRBJ2-5; 8 nucleotides match TRBD1. The CDR3 totals 15 residues. Germline V gene lookup returns CDR1 SNHLY and CDR2 FYNNEI. The V and J ends lost 3 bases and 4 bases, in that order; junction bases with no gene match: 7. The CDR3 DNA sequence: TGTGCCAGCAGTGAGACAGGGGTTTTGGTAGAGACCCAGTACTTC. Protein: CASSETGVLVETQYF.

V usage is TRBV20-1 and J usage is TRBJ2-1, with 7 positions matching TRBD2. The germline V gene encodes CDR1 DFQATT and CDR2 SNEGSKA (reference sequence). V lost 5 bases to trimming and J lost 4 bases; unmatched junction nucleotides: 8. The CDR3 is made up of 14 amino acids. CDR3 loop: CSALTSLGYNEQFF. The CDR3 DNA reads TGCAGTGCTTTGACTAGCTTGGGTTACAATGAGCAGTTCTTC.

This clonotype was observed once. A much larger clone lies one base from this, so it may be a read error. This chain links TRBV7-3 with TRBJ2-3, with D unclear. The CDR3 loop spans 15 amino acids. Germline V gene data show CDR1 as SGHTA and CDR2 as FQGTGA. The CDR3 loop is CARSLDPAGTDTQYF. The DNA of the CDR3 is TGTGCCCGCAGTTTGGACCCAGCAGGCACAGATACGCAGTATTTT. The full variable domain, completed using reference TRBV7-3 and TRBJ2-3, is GAGVSQTPSNKVTEKGKYVELRCDPISGHTALYWYRQSLGQGPEFLIYFQGTGAADDSGLPNDRFFAVRPEGSVSTLKIQRTERGDSAVYLCARSLDPAGTDTQYFGPGTRLTVL.

This clonotype appeared many times. The DNA of the CDR3 is TGTGCCAGCAGCCAAGATCCCAGAGCAGATACGCAGTATTTT. Its protein is CASSQDPRADTQYF. This chain joins TRBV3-1 and TRBJ2-3, with D unresolved. Germline CDR1 is LGHDT and CDR2 is YNNKEL (reference sequence). V was cut by 0 bases and J by 4 bases, with 8 bases left in between. CDR3 length: 14 amino acids.

This clonotype was found a few times. The rearrangement joins TRBV9 to TRBJ1-4; unclear D gene. The CDR3 has 15 residues. V lost 1 base to trimming and J lost 1 base, with 8 bases between them. CDR1 is SGDLS and CDR2 is YYNGEE in the germline V gene. CDR3 region: CASSVTWGTNEKLFF. In DNA form, the CDR3 reads TGTGCCAGCAGCGTAACGTGGGGAACTAATGAAAAACTGTTTTTT.

This clonotype was seen at least ten times. The genes are TRBV20-1 and TRBJ2-5; 10 nucleotides line up with TRBD2. The ends lost 3 bases at V and 3 bases at J; junction bases unmatched: 4. CDR1 DFQATT and CDR2 SNEGSKA come from the germline V gene (reference sequence). The CDR3 spans 14 residues. CDR3 nucleotide sequence: TGCAGTGCTAGGAAGCTAGCGGGGGAAGAGACCCAGTACTTC. Translating it yields CSARKLAGEETQYF.

Of note for this clonotype: One end of the junction varies from germline; a read error may be responsible. The gene calls are TRBV20-1 and TRBJ2-3; unclear D gene. The CDR3 is made up of 12 amino acids. CDR1 and CDR2 from the germline V gene are DFQATT and SNEGSKA (reference sequence). CDR3 amino acids: CRARDLADTQYF. The CDR3 nucleotides read TGCAGGGCTAGAGATCTGGCAGATACGCAGTATTTT.

In its sample, this clonotype was seen many times. The genes are TRBV6-2 or TRBV6-3 and TRBJ2-1, with 8 bases fitting TRBD2. Germline CDR1 reads MNHEY; CDR2 reads SVGEGT. Trimming took 2 bases from V and 5 from J; bases not matched to a gene: 11. The CDR3 is 17 residues long. CDR3 DNA sequence: TGTGCCAGCAGTTACCTCCGGGGGGGCCCTTCGAACAATGAGCAGTTCTTC. Its protein is CASSYLRGGPSNNEQFF.

This clonotype came up a few times. The chain recombines TRBV28 with TRBJ1-5, with TRBD1 matching 7 bases. The V gene's germline CDR1 is MDHEN and CDR2 SYDVKM. CDR3 size: 16 residues. The V and J ends lost 4 bases and 5 bases, in that order; junction bases with no gene match: 11. CDR3 coding DNA: TGTGCCAGCAGTTCGAAAGGGCACAGGGGACATCAGCCCCAGCATTTT. Translating gives CASSSKGHRGHQPQHF.

A note on this clonotype: This may arise from a read error, as a much more abundant clone is one base away. The V gene is TRBV7-6, the J gene TRBJ2-3; D possibly corresponds to TRBD1 (6 bases). This CDR3 is 15 amino acids long. Germline V gene data show CDR1 as SGHVS and CDR2 as FNYEAQ. CDR3: CASSRDTRETDAQYF. The DNA for the CDR3 is TGTGCCAGCAGCCGGGACACCCGAGAGACAGATGCGCAGTATTTT.

There are many counts of this clonotype. The V call is TRBV7-9, the J call TRBJ1-2; D remains unclear. V was trimmed by 5 bases and J by 0 bases, leaving 13 bases between them. The CDR3 sequence is 15 residues long. The V gene's germline CDR1 is SEHNR and CDR2 FQNEAQ (reference sequence). CDR3 sequence (DNA): TGTGCCAGCAGCCCCTCAGCAGTAGCTAACTATGGCTACACCTTC. It specifies CASSPSAVANYGYTF.

This clonotype was observed a handful of times. CDR3 residues: CASSKDRFSTDTQYF. The DNA of the CDR3 is TGTGCCAGCAGTAAGGACAGGTTTAGCACAGATACGCAGTATTTT. The chain links TRBV2 to TRBJ2-3, with 7 bases aligning to TRBD1. CDR1 is SNHLY and CDR2 is FYNNEI in the germline V gene. V lost 5 bases and J lost 0; bases outside the gene matches: 5. The CDR3 contains 15 residues.

This clonotype was detected ten times or more. The chain links TRBV20-1 to TRBJ2-5; D gene uncertain. Trimming pared 2 bases from V and 5 bases from J, leaving 9 bases between. CDR3 size: 12 residues. Germline V lookup: CDR1 DFQATT, CDR2 SNEGSKA (reference sequence). CDR3 region: CSARISRETQYF. As DNA, the CDR3 is TGCAGTGCTAGAATTAGCCGGGAGACCCAGTACTTC.

This clonotype was recorded many times. J is TRBJ2-4 and V is TRBV29-1; D remains unclear. Between the trimmed V and J ends, which lost 4 bases and 0 bases, there was a span of 10 bases. Germline V gives CDR1 SQVTM, CDR2 ANQGSEA. The length of the CDR3 is 14 residues. CDR3 in amino acids: CSVVPPGAKNIQYF. The CDR3 DNA is TGCAGCGTTGTGCCCCCGGGAGCCAAAAACATTCAGTACTTC. The full variable domain, its missing parts supplied by reference TRBV29-1 and TRBJ2-4, is SAVISQKPSRDICQRGTSLTIQCQVDSQVTMMFWYRQQPGQSLTLIATANQGSEATYESGFVIDKFPISRPNLTFSTLTVSNMSPEDSSIYLCSVVPPGAKNIQYFGAGTRLSVL.

The V and J genes are TRBV4-2 and TRBJ1-1, with D uncertain. The CDR3 contains 15 residues. Germline CDR1 LGHNA, CDR2 YNFKEQ. V gave up 0 bases and J gave up 0 bases, with 8 bases separating them. The DNA for the CDR3 is TGTGCCAGCAGCCAAGATGAGGTTATGAACACTGAAGCTTTCTTT. Translating it yields CASSQDEVMNTEAFF.

This clonotype was detected only a few times. V gene TRBV19 combines with J gene TRBJ2-4; D call uncertain. Germline values: CDR1 LNHDA, CDR2 SQIVND (reference sequence). V shed 0 bases and J shed 3 bases, with 6 bases lying between them. The CDR3 sequence is 14 residues long. The CDR3 region has the DNA TGTGCCAGTAGTATAGATCTGGGCAAAAACATTCAGTACTTC. This gives the protein CASSIDLGKNIQYF.

This clonotype was observed at least ten times. The chain links TRBV7-7 to TRBJ2-5; possibly TRBD2 for D (6 bases). Trimming cost V 1 base and J 5 bases, with 8 bases left between them. Germline V gene data show CDR1 as SSHAT and CDR2 as FNYEAQ (reference sequence). The CDR3 is 13 amino acids. The CDR3 loop is CASSLDGRETQYF. The CDR3 DNA is TGTGCCAGCAGCTTAGATGGGAGGGAGACCCAGTACTTC.

The V gene is TRBV7-9, the J gene TRBJ2-5; D gene unclear. The CDR3 totals 12 residues. Per germline, CDR1 SEHNR and CDR2 FQNEAQ (reference sequence). Trimming left V 1 base short and J 7 bases short, with 7 bases between. CDR3 amino acids: CASSLVQMTQYF. The CDR3 coding sequence is TGTGCCAGCAGCTTAGTTCAGATGACCCAGTACTTC.

In regard to this clonotype: A much larger clonotype is one base distant, so this may be a read error. The rearrangement joins TRBV24-1 to TRBJ2-6, with D maybe TRBD1 (5 bases). CDR1 and CDR2 (germline): KGHDR, SFDVKD. The CDR3 totals 16 residues. The CDR3 DNA is TGTGCCACCAGTGACAGAAGAGTCTCTGGGGCCAACGTCCTGGCTTTC. It is translated as CATSDRRVSGANVLAF.

CDR3 nucleotides: TGCAGCGTTACAGGGCCGGTAAGCTCCTACGAGCAGTACTTC. Its protein product is CSVTGPVSSYEQYF. The chain employs TRBV29-1 and TRBJ2-7; D perhaps matches TRBD1 (6 bases). CDR1 and CDR2 from the germline V gene are SQVTM and ANQGSEA. CDR3 length: 14 residues. V was cut by 5 bases and J by 0 bases, with 14 bases left in between.

For this clonotype: The conserved closing phenylalanine or tryptophan is absent in this CDR3, likely reflecting a read error. The V and J genes are TRBV7-9 and TRBJ1-2; D might be TRBD1 (5 bases). Germline values: CDR1 SEHNR, CDR2 FQNEAQ (reference sequence). V lost 5 bases to trimming and J lost 5 bases, with 18 bases between them. The CDR3 is 15 amino acids. The CDR3 DNA reads TGTGCCAGCAGCCTAAGCGGGGTGGGGCCATATGGCTACACCCTC. This gives the protein CASSLSGVGPYGYTL.

This chain connects TRBV11-1 to TRBJ2-5, with no clear D. This CDR3 comprises 14 residues. CDR1 is SGHAT, CDR2 FQDESV, per germline (reference sequence). V lost 0 bases, J lost 2 bases, and 7 bases lay in between. The CDR3 region is CASSLAHTQETQYF. Here the CDR3 DNA reads TGTGCCAGCAGCTTAGCCCACACACAAGAGACCCAGTACTTC. The entire variable domain, with the rest obtained from reference TRBV11-1 and TRBJ2-5, is as follows: EAEVAQSPRYKITEKSQAVAFWCDPISGHATLYWYRQILGQGPELLVQFQDESVVDDSQLPKDRFSAERLKGVDSTLKIQPAELGDSAMYLCASSLAHTQETQYFGPGTRLLVL.

The sample holds many counts of this clonotype. V gene TRBV10-3 combines with J gene TRBJ1-2; 8 positions agree with TRBD1. This CDR3 has 14 amino acids. V shed 5 bases, J shed 8 bases, and the junction held 10 bases outside the gene matches. Per the germline V gene, CDR1 is ENHRY and CDR2 is SYGVKD. The CDR3 nucleotides read TGTGCCATCAGTCTAGACAGGGGCGCGGAGGGCTACACCTTC. Protein: CAISLDRGAEGYTF.

DNA for the CDR3: TGTGCCTGGAGGCCAGGGGGTCGGGAGACCCAGTACTTC. This codes for CAWRPGGRETQYF. J is TRBJ2-5 and V is TRBV30, with 7 bases that match TRBD1. The CDR3 has 13 amino acids. Trimming cost V 3 bases and J 5 bases; bases outside gene matches: 6. In germline, CDR1 is GTSNPN, CDR2 SVGIG (reference sequence). The whole variable domain, remainder taken from reference TRBV30 and TRBJ2-5, is SQTIHQWPATLVQPVGSPLSLECTVEGTSNPNLYWYRQAAGRGLQLLFYSVGIGQISSEVPQNLSASRPQDRQFILSSKKLLLSDSGFYLCAWRPGGRETQYFGPGTRLLVL.

V usage is TRBV12-3 or TRBV12-4 and J usage is TRBJ2-7; 12 bases fit TRBD2. The CDR3 runs to 15 residues. J was trimmed by 5 bases and V by 5 bases; bases with no gene match: 7. The CDR3 reads CASSDRLAGANEQYF. DNA for the CDR3: TGTGCCAGCAGTGATCGACTAGCGGGAGCGAACGAGCAGTACTTC.